This T cell receptor beta chain was profiled in a study of blood T cell repertoires in COVID-19. Study details: Specimens from acute and convalescent COVID-19 originated in the United States, Italy and Spain. PBMCs, B-cell-depleted T cells, or T cells provided the cDNA or gDNA that made up the material.

Profiling relied on immunoSEQ multiplex PCR, and the TCRdb table lists in-frame clones only, not all of them. The table includes under 300,000 clones, roughly four fifths detected once. V was clipped by 2 bases and J by 3 bases, with 16 bases between them. Germline CDR1 reads MDHEN; CDR2 reads SYDVKM. The CDR3 contains 16 residues. Sequencing input: peripheral blood. This chain links TRBV28 with TRBJ1-2, with TRBD1 as a possible D gene (6 bases). The sequence derives from a woman aged 80 or over with acute or convalescent COVID-19. The CDR3: CASSLPPGAGDYGYTF. CDR3 in DNA: TGTGCCAGCAGTTTACCCCCAGGGGCAGGGGACTATGGCTACACCTTC.